The T cell receptor (beta chain) under discussion was sequenced for a study of CD8+ T cells in alopecia areata. Study-level information: Each of the treated patients was given oral tofacitinib, 5 to 10 mg twice daily, for moderate-to-severe alopecia areata. The tofacitinib course ran for 6 to 18 months and was followed by 6 months off drug. Regarding the study as a whole: Although TCR sharing was seen in mice, sharing across patients was less clear, possibly for HLA-related reasons.

Per germline, CDR1 SQVTM and CDR2 ANQGSEA. The CDR3 contains 16 residues. The V and J ends lost 4 bases and 4 bases, in that order; junction bases with no gene match: 9. Sequencing used cDNA as its template, made by extracting RNA and reverse transcribing it. Assay used: immunoSEQ multiplex PCR; TCRdb lists only in-frame clones, some missing. The sample includes roughly 150,000 clones, 87% of them seen just once. There are a few counts of this clone. Its specificity is unknown. Patients with alopecia areata provided lesional scalp punch biopsies as well as peripheral blood. The sample consisted of CD8+ T cells sorted from blood, taken at week 0. The sequence was collected from a human donor with alopecia areata. This chain joins TRBV29-1 and TRBJ2-1, with 11 positions matching TRBD2. The CDR3 DNA reads TGCAGCGTTGTGACTAGCGGGGAATCACATTACAATGAGCAGTTCTTC. Amino acid sequence: CSVVTSGESHYNEQFF.